This TCR beta chain was found in a study of cytomegalovirus exposure and HLA in healthy donors. On this clone itself: A read error may produce the germline difference seen at one junction end.

Germline CDR1 is SSHAT and CDR2 is FNYEAQ (reference sequence). There are 13 residues in the CDR3. The PCR had 60 Vbeta and 13 Jbeta primers. Assay used: immunoSEQ multiplex PCR; TCRdb lists only in-frame clones, some missing. The sample gives around 150,000 clones, about 81% of which show up once; more than 0.75% is in the top ten. This TCR was recovered from a girl aged 2 to 9 in good health and CMV-seropositive. The chain carries TRBV7-7 and TRBJ2-2; D is uncertain. Sequenced: PBMCs. The CDR3 sequence is CASSTYNTGELFF. CDR3 DNA sequence: TGTGCTAGCAGCACTTATAACACCGGGGAGCTGTTTTTT.